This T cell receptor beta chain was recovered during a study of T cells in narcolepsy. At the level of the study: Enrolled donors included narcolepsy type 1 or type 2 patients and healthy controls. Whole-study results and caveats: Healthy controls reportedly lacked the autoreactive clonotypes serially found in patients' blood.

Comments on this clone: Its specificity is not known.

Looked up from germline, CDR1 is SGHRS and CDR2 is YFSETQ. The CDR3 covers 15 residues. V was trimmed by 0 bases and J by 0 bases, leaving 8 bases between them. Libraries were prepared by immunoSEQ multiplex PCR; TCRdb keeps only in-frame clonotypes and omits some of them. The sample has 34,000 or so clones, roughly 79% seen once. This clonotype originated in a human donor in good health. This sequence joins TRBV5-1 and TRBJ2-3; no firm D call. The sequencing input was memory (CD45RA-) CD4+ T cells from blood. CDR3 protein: CASSLAHASTDTQYF. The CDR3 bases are TGCGCCAGCAGCTTGGCCCACGCTAGCACAGATACGCAGTATTTT.